Shown below are 13 T cell receptor beta chains from a single sample sequenced in a study of siplizumab effects on memory and regulatory T cells. This table comes from immunoSEQ multiplex PCR, and its TCRdb copy is limited to in-frame clones, with some not included. The table records nearly 85,000 clones, around 93% of them present only once. Sequencing used CD8+ T cells sorted from blood. The source is a human donor in good health.

This clone has only one observation. This sequence joins TRBV30 and TRBJ2-6; D call uncertain. This CDR3 has 14 amino acids. Trimming shortened V by 4 bases and J by 4 bases, and 11 bases separated the two germline ends. CDR1 is GTSNPN and CDR2 is SVGIG in the germline V gene (reference sequence). CDR3 region: CAWNSRRGANVLTF. The CDR3 DNA follows: TGTGCCTGGAATTCCCGGAGAGGGGCCAACGTCCTGACTTTC.

V is TRBV7-9 and J is TRBJ1-2, with D perhaps TRBD1 (5 bases). Looked up from germline, CDR1 is SEHNR and CDR2 is FQNEAQ (reference sequence). Trimming pared 5 bases from V and 6 bases from J, leaving 22 bases between. CDR3 length: 16 residues. The CDR3 DNA reads TGTGCCAGCAGCGGAACTGGGACGGCGCTTGGCGATGGCTACACCTTC. It codes for CASSGTGTALGDGYTF. Supplemented by reference TRBV7-9 and TRBJ1-2, the full variable domain reads DTGVSQNPRHKITKRGQNVTFRCDPISEHNRLYWYRQTLGQGPEFLTYFQNEAQLEKSRLLSDRFSAERPKGSFSTLEIQRTEQGDSAMYLCASSGTGTALGDGYTFGSGTRLTVV.

This chain links TRBV10-2 with TRBJ2-7; D may be TRBD2 (6 bases). The germline gives CDR1 WSHSY, CDR2 SAAADI. The CDR3 length is 15 residues. The V and J ends lost 1 base and 2 bases respectively, with 12 bases between them. This CDR3 reads CASSEWLALTYEQYF. DNA for the CDR3: TGCGCCAGCAGTGAGTGGCTAGCGTTAACCTACGAGCAGTACTTC.

The chain employs TRBV10-3 and TRBJ2-7; 9 bases map to TRBD1. Trimming removed 10 bases from V and 4 bases from J; junction bases left unmatched: 5. CDR3 length: 12 residues. Germline V gene data show CDR1 as ENHRY and CDR2 as SYGVKD. The CDR3 sequence: CATRDREYEQYF. CDR3 coding DNA: TGTGCCACCCGGGACAGGGAGTACGAGCAGTACTTC.

The chain joins TRBV28 to TRBJ2-7; possible D gene TRBD1, 6 bases. The CDR3 runs to 13 residues. The germline V gene has CDR1 MDHEN and CDR2 SYDVKM. The ends were cut back, 3 bases at V and 5 bases at J, with 11 bases in the middle. CDR3 residues: CASSFTGWNEQYF. In DNA form, the CDR3 reads TGTGCCAGCAGTTTTACAGGGTGGAACGAGCAGTACTTC.

The J gene is TRBJ1-1, the V gene TRBV7-9; perhaps TRBD1 as D (5 bases). Germline V gene data show CDR1 as SEHNR and CDR2 as FQNEAQ (reference sequence). The V and J ends lost 5 bases and 4 bases respectively, with 17 bases between them. The CDR3 is 15 amino acids. The CDR3, as DNA: TGTGCCAGCAGCCGTGCCCGGGGCCAGCTCACTGAAGCTTTCTTT. Translation gives CASSRARGQLTEAFF.

This chain links TRBV29-1 with TRBJ2-3, with D maybe TRBD2 (6 bases). CDR1 SQVTM and CDR2 ANQGSEA come from the germline V gene. CDR3 length: 16 residues. V gave up 2 bases and J gave up 3 bases, with 18 bases separating them. The CDR3: CSVENDGTGVTDTQYF. The CDR3 DNA reads TGCAGCGTTGAAAACGACGGGACGGGAGTTACAGATACGCAGTATTTT.

The chain joins TRBV2 to TRBJ2-7; 11 bases fit TRBD2. CDR3 length: 14 residues. Germline CDR1 and CDR2: SNHLY and FYNNEI. V dropped 3 bases and J dropped 7; count of bases not matched to a gene: 5. The CDR3 loop reads CASSDHPSGREQYF. DNA of the CDR3: TGTGCCAGCAGTGATCATCCTAGCGGGAGGGAGCAGTACTTC.

This chain joins TRBV27 and TRBJ1-5; D perhaps matches TRBD1 (5 bases). The CDR3 totals 16 residues. The V gene's germline CDR1 is MNHEY and CDR2 SMNVEV (reference sequence). Between the trimmed V and J ends, which lost 6 bases and 2 bases, there was a span of 17 bases. In DNA, the CDR3 is TGTGCCAGCAGCAAAACGACGGGGGACGGCAATCAGCCCCAGCATTTT. This codes for CASSKTTGDGNQPQHF.

This chain joins TRBV23-1 and TRBJ1-1; D gene uncertain. TRBV23-1 is flagged as an ORF with uncertain function. Between the trimmed V and J ends, which lost 7 bases and 8 bases, there was a span of 20 bases. The CDR3 extends over 14 amino acids. CDR3 region: CASITLGGIEEAFF. In DNA form, the CDR3 reads TGCGCCAGCATAACCCTGGGAGGGATCGAGGAAGCTTTCTTT.

The count of this clone is one. The rearrangement uses TRBV10-2 and TRBJ2-1; 13 bases are a match to TRBD2. V lost 2 bases to trimming and J lost 10 bases; unmatched junction nucleotides: 5. The germline CDR1 and CDR2 sequences are WSHSY and SAAADI. The CDR3 spans 15 residues. The CDR3 spells CASSETSGRAWEQFF. CDR3 coding DNA: TGCGCCAGCAGTGAGACTAGCGGGAGGGCCTGGGAGCAGTTCTTC.

The J gene is TRBJ1-2, the V gene TRBV7-8, with 7 bases matching TRBD1. Germline V gene sequence: CDR1 SGHVS, CDR2 FQNEAQ. CDR3 length: 15 amino acids. With 5 bases clipped from V and 4 bases from J, the junction kept 10 bases outside the gene matches. CDR3 sequence reads: CASSPQGNWPYGYTF. DNA of the CDR3: TGTGCCAGCAGCCCACAGGGGAATTGGCCCTATGGCTACACCTTC.

This sequence joins TRBV27 and TRBJ2-7; tentative D call: TRBD2 (5 bases). The V and J ends lost 2 bases and 4 bases respectively, with 9 bases between them. The CDR3 runs to 13 residues. CDR1 is MNHEY and CDR2 is SMNVEV in the germline V gene (reference sequence). The CDR3 DNA reads TGTGCCAGCAGTTTAGGGCTAGCATACGAGCAGTACTTC. Its translation is CASSLGLAYEQYF.